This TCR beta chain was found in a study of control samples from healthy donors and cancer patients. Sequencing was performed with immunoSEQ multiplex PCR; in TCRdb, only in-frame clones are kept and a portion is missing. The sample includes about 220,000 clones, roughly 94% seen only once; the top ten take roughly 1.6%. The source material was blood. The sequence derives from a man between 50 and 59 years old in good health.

CDR3 DNA: TGCGCCAGCAGCCTTCAGGGGGGCACTGAAGCTTTCTTT. The encoded protein is CASSLQGGTEAFF. This sequence joins TRBV5-1 and TRBJ1-1; 7 nucleotides line up with TRBD1. The junction had 4 bases not matched to a gene; V was cut back by 4 bases and J by 4 bases. Germline V gives CDR1 SGHRS, CDR2 YFSETQ. The CDR3 extends over 13 amino acids. Supplemented by reference TRBV5-1 and TRBJ1-1, the full variable domain reads KAGVTQTPRYLIKTRGQQVTLSCSPISGHRSVSWYQQTPGQGLQFLFEYFSETQRNKGNFPGRFSGRQFSNSRSEMNVSTLELGDSALYLCASSLQGGTEAFFGQGTRLTVV.